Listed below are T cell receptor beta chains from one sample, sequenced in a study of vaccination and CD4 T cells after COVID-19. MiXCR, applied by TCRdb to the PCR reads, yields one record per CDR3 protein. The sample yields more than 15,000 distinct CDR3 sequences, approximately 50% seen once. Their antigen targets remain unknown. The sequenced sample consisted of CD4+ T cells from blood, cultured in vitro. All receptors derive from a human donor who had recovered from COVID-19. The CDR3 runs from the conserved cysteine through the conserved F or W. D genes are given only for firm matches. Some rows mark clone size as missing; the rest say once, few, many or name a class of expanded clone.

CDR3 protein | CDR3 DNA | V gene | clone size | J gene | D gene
CASSPTSGTSKYF | TGTGCTAGCAGTCCTACTTCGGGGACTAGCAAGTACTTC | TRBV7-7 | . | TRBJ2-5 | TRBD2
CATSDTLAGETPYF | TGTGCCACCAGTGATACTCTAGCGGGGGAGACCCCGTACTTC | TRBV24-1 | . | TRBJ2-5 | TRBD2
CASSQEDRGFAEAFF | TGCGCCAGCAGCCAAGAGGACAGGGGTTTTGCTGAAGCTTTCTTT | TRBV4-3 | . | TRBJ1-1 | TRBD1
CASSSGTKNTEAFF | TGTGCCAGCAGCTCCGGGACAAAGAACACTGAAGCTTTCTTT | TRBV5-4 | . | TRBJ1-1 | .
CSANDLSSYSSGANVLTF | TGCAGTGCTAATGACCTGAGTTCTTACAGCTCTGGGGCCAACGTCCTGACTTTC | TRBV20-1 | . | TRBJ2-6 | .
CASSLARGGDYGYTF | TGTGCCAGCAGCTTAGCCAGAGGGGGGGACTATGGCTACACCTTC | TRBV7-8 | . | TRBJ1-2 | .
CASSGLAGGTDTQYF | TGTGCCAGCAGTGGACTAGCGGGGGGCACAGATACGCAGTATTTT | TRBV6-1 | once | TRBJ2-3 | TRBD2
CASSRQGGGQPQHF | TGTGCCAGTAGTCGACAGGGAGGCGGTCAGCCCCAGCATTTT | TRBV19 | . | TRBJ1-5 | TRBD1
CASSWTGYNEQFF | TGTGCCAGCAGCTGGACAGGGTACAATGAGCAGTTCTTC | TRBV7-9 | . | TRBJ2-1 | TRBD1
CASSPRGEAFF | TGTGCCAGCAGTCCAAGAGGTGAAGCTTTCTTT | TRBV25-1 | . | TRBJ1-1 | .
CASSLARAGRDIQYF | TGTGCCAGCAGCTTGGCGCGGGCTGGCCGGGACATTCAGTACTTC | TRBV5-5 | . | TRBJ2-4 | .
CSARVVQMNTEAFF | TGCAGTGCTAGAGTGGTACAGATGAACACTGAAGCTTTCTTT | TRBV20-1 | . | TRBJ1-1 | .
CASSPLELNYGYTF | TGTGCCAGCTCACCACTCGAACTTAACTATGGCTACACCTTC | TRBV18 | . | TRBJ1-2 | .
CASSYSRGGLAGAVNEQFF | TGTGCCAGCAGTTACTCGAGGGGGGGACTAGCGGGAGCGGTCAATGAGCAGTTCTTC | TRBV6-5 | . | TRBJ2-1 | TRBD2
CASGDRGGFTTQYF | TGTGCCAGCGGCGACAGGGGCGGGTTCACGACCCAGTACTTC | TRBV7-8 | medium-sized | TRBJ2-5 | TRBD1
CASSDPGNEQFF | TGTGCCAGCAGTGACCCGGGCAATGAGCAGTTCTTC | TRBV6-1 | . | TRBJ2-1 | .
CSARFGGAVGYTF | TGCAGTGCTAGATTTGGGGGCGCGGTGGGCTACACCTTC | TRBV20-1 | few | TRBJ1-2 | .
CATSDHLLRDANTQYF | TGTGCCACCAGTGATCACCTCCTCCGGGACGCAAATACGCAGTATTTT | TRBV24-1 | few | TRBJ2-3 | .
CASRAGQLAYEQYF | TGTGCCAGCAGGGCTGGACAGCTGGCTTACGAGCAGTACTTC | TRBV2 | . | TRBJ2-7 | .
CASSPLASRLSYEQYF | TGTGCCAGCTCACCACTAGCCTCTAGGCTGTCCTACGAGCAGTACTTC | TRBV18 | . | TRBJ2-7 | .